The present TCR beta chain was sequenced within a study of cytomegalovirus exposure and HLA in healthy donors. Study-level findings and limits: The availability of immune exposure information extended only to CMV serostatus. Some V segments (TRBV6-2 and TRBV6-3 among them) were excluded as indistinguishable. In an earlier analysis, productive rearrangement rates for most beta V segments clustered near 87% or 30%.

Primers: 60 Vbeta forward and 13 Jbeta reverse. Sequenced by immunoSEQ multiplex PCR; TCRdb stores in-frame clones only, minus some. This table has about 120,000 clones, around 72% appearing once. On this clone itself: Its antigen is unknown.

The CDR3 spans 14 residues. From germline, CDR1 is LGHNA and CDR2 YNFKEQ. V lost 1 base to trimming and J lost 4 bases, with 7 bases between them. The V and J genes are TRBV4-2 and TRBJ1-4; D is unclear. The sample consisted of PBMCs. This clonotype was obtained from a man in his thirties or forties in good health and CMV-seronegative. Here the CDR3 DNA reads TGTGCCAGCAGCCAAGGGCCAGGTAATGAAAAACTGTTTTTT. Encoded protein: CASSQGPGNEKLFF.